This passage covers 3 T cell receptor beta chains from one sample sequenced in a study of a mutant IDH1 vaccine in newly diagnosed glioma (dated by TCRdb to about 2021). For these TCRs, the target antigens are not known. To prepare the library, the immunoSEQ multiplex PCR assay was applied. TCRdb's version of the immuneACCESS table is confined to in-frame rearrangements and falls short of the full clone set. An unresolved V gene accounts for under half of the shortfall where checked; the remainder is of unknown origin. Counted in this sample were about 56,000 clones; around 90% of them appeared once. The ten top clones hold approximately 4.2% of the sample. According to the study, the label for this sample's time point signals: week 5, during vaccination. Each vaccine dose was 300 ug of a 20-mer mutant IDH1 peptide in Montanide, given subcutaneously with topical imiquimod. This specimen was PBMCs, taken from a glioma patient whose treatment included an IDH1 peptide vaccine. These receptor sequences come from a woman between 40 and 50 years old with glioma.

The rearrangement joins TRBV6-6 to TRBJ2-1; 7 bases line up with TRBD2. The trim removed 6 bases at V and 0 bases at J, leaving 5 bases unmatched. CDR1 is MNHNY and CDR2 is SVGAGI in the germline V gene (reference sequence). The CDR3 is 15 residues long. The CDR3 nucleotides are TGTGCCAGCAGAGAGGGCGGGAGCTCCTACAATGAGCAGTTCTTC. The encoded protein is CASREGGSSYNEQFF.

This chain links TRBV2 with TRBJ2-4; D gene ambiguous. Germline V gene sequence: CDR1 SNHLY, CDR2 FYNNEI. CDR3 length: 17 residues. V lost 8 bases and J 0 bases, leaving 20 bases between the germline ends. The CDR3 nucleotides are TGTGCCAGCTGCCGTGGGTTGCTCCGTGAAGCCAAAAACATTCAGTACTTC. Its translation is CASCRGLLREAKNIQYF.

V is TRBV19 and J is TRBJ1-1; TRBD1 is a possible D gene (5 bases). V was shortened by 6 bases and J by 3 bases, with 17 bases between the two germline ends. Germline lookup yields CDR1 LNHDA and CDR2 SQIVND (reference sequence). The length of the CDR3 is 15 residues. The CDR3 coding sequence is TGTGCCAGTAGCCCCCGGGACTCTCGGGACACTGAAGCTTTCTTT. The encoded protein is CASSPRDSRDTEAFF.